This TCR beta chain was sequenced for a study of shared clonotypes between healthy human individuals. Study background: Donors were a couple of women and a few men aged 18 to 49.

Turning to this clone: As yet, its antigen is unknown.

Broader study findings: In general, naive subsets displayed greater estimated richness than memory subsets did.

Using immunoSEQ multiplex PCR, the repertoire was profiled, and TCRdb retains in-frame clones only, with some absent. The sample consists of around 2,000,000 clones, more than 85% of them appearing once. The germline V and J ends were trimmed by 0 bases and 0 bases, with 16 bases remaining between them. The germline V gene has CDR1 SGDLS and CDR2 YYNGEE. The CDR3 sequence is 18 residues long. CD45RO negativity and positive selection for CCR7 defined naive CD8 cells, a population that excluded terminally differentiated effector memory CD45RA+ cells. The sequence was collected from a man younger than 35 in good health. Some clones in this sample may be carry-over from other donors' samples. The rearrangement joins TRBV9 to TRBJ1-3, with unresolved D. The sequencing sample was made of naive CD8+ T cells from PBMCs. In DNA, the CDR3 is TGTGCCAGCAGCGTAGGGAGCAGGTCACACTACTCTGGAAACACCATATATTTT. The encoded protein is CASSVGSRSHYSGNTIYF.